This T cell receptor beta chain was found in a study of OX40 agonist ivuxolimab in advanced cancers. Study-level information: An anti-OX40 (CD134) antibody with agonistic activity, ivuxolimab, was administered to patients.

Data came from immunoSEQ multiplex PCR; TCRdb stores just in-frame clones and leaves some out. Of around 78,000 clones in the sample, 85% to 90% were seen once. V lost 4 bases to trimming and J lost 3 bases, with 10 bases between them. Germline assignment: CDR1 MNHNS and CDR2 SASEGT. The length of the CDR3 is 13 residues. This sequence joins TRBV6-1 and TRBJ2-7; possibly TRBD1 for D (6 bases). The specimen comprised CD4+ or CD8+ T cells sorted from blood, sampled in a trial of the OX40 agonist ivuxolimab. The TCR was taken from an adult with an advanced solid tumor such as melanoma, head and neck, liver or kidney cancer. The DNA of the CDR3 is TGTGCCAGCAGTGGTGGGGGCTACTACGAGCAGTACTTC. This gives the protein CASSGGGYYEQYF.